This T cell receptor (beta chain) was observed in a study of CD8 T cells in ankylosing spondylitis. CDR3 size: 16 residues. CDR1 and CDR2 from the germline V gene are MNHEY and SMNVEV (reference sequence). V lost 8 bases to trimming and J lost 2 bases; unmatched junction nucleotides: 12. This clonotype was counted a few times. Its cognate antigen is unknown. General study points: Apparently characteristic of ankylosing spondylitis blood was a TCR beta motif (eight highly homologous variants). Reactive arthritis synovial fluid and blood were previously reported to contain some motif variants. The authors found the disease-linked clones to be CD8+ and relatively rare in peripheral blood. From matched ankylosing spondylitis synovial fluid, disease-linked clones were reportedly recovered at significantly enriched levels.

Using quantitative 5'-RACE with molecular barcodes, the authors made TCR beta libraries. TCRdb redid the calling of the 5' RACE reads with MiXCR, one entry per CDR3 protein. The sample has some 240,000 distinct CDR3 sequences, roughly 6.6% seen once. The rearrangement links TRBV27 to TRBJ2-3; 8 nucleotides line up with TRBD2. The sample was blood, either unsorted or a sorted T cell fraction (not recorded which). This clonotype was sampled from a male donor with ankylosing spondylitis. CDR3 DNA: TGTGCCAGCTCAGCCTCAGCGGGGGAATTCACAGATACGCAGTATTTT. Residues: CASSASAGEFTDTQYF.